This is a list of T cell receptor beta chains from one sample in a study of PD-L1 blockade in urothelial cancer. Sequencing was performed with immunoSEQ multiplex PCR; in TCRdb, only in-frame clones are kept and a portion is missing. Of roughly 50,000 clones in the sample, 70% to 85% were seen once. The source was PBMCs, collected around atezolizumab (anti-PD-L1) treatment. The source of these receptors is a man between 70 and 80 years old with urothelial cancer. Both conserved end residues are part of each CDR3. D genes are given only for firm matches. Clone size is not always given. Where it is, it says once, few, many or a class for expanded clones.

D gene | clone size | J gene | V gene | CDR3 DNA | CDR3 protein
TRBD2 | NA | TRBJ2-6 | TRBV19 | TGTGCCAGTAAAGAGCGGGGGACTGGGGCCAACGTCCTGACTTTC | CASKERGTGANVLTF
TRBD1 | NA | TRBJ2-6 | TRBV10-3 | TGTGCCATCAGTGAGTCTTCAGACAGGGGGGCCATCTCTGGGGCCAACGTCCTGACTTTC | CAISESSDRGAISGANVLTF
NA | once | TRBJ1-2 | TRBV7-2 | TGTGCCAGCAGCTTAGCTTTGACTAGCCTCTATGGCTACACCTTC | CASSLALTSLYGYTF
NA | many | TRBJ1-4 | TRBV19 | TGTGCCAGTAGTATAGTGAGGTCTGAAAAACTGTTTTTT | CASSIVRSEKLFF
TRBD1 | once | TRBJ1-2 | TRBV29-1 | TGCAGCGTTTCGGCTCAGGGGGTAGCTAACTATGGCTACACCTTC | CSVSAQGVANYGYTF
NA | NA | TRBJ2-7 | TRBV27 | TGTGCCAGCAGTTGGGAACGCGGGTCCGAGCAGTACTTC | CASSWERGSEQYF
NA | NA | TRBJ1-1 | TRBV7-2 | TGTGCCAGCAGCTTAGTCTCGCGGAAGGACACTGAAGCTTTCTTT | CASSLVSRKDTEAFF
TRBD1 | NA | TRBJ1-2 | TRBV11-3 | TGTGCCAGCAGCATCAGGACAGGGTGGAACGGCGGCTACACCTTC | CASSIRTGWNGGYTF
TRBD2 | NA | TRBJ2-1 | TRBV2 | TGTGCCAGCAATGAAGCGGGGCCCACCTACAATGAGCAGTTCTTC | CASNEAGPTYNEQFF
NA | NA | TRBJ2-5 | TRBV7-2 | TGTGCCAGCAGCTTAGTTAGCTGGGAAGAGACCCAGTACTTC | CASSLVSWEETQYF
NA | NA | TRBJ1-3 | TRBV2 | TGTGCCAGCAGTGTGATCCAGGGAAGCTCTGGAAACACCATATATTTT | CASSVIQGSSGNTIYF
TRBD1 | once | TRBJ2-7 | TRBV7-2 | TGTGCCAGCAGCTTAGGGGGACAGCCAACTCGGTACTTC | CASSLGGQPTRYF
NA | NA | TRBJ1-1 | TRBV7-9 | TGTGCCAGCAGCTCTGGGGGGATGAACACTGAAGCTTTCTTT | CASSSGGMNTEAFF
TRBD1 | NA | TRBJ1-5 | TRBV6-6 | TGTGCCAGCAGTGGGGACAGGAGTTATAGCAATCAGCCCCAGCATTTT | CASSGDRSYSNQPQHF
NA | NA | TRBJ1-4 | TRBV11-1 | TGTGCCAGCAGCGCCGTGGCTGGCAGGATTGAAAAACTGTTTTTT | CASSAVAGRIEKLFF
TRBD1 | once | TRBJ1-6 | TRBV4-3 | TGCGCCAGCAGCCAAGATGGAACAGGGGATTCACCCCTCCACTTT | CASSQDGTGDSPLHF
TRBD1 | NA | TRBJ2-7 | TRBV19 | TGTGCCAGTAGTGGGAACAGGGGTACCTACGAGCAGTACTTC | CASSGNRGTYEQYF
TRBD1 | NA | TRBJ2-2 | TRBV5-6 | TGTGCCAGCACCAGACAGGGGGCGCCGACCGGGGAGCTGTTTTTT | CASTRQGAPTGELFF
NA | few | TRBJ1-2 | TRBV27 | TGTGCCAGCAGTTTGGCCCATGGCACTGGCTACACCTTC | CASSLAHGTGYTF
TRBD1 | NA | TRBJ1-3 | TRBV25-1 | TGTGCCAGCAGTGATACAGGGGCCGTCTCTGGAAACACCATATATTTT | CASSDTGAVSGNTIYF
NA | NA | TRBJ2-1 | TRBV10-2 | TGCGCCAGCAGTGATGGGACTTCCTACAATGAGCAGTTCTTC | CASSDGTSYNEQFF
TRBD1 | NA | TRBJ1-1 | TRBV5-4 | TGTGCCAGCAGACTAGACAGGGTTCTCGTGAACACTGAAGCTTTCTTT | CASRLDRVLVNTEAFF
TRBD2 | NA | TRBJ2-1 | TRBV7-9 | TGTGCCAGCAGCTTCACTAGCGGGCCTCACAATGAGCAGTTCTTC | CASSFTSGPHNEQFF
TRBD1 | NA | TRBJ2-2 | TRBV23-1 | TGCGCCAGCAGTCAATACAGGGGGAGGACCGGGGAGCTGTTTTTT | CASSQYRGRTGELFF
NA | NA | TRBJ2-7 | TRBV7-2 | TGTGCCAGCAGCCGGGCGGCCGGACCCGAGGGGCAGTACTTC | CASSRAAGPEGQYF
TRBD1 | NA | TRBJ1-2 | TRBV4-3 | TGCGCCAGCAGCCAGCACGGGACAGCTGACTATGGCTACACCTTC | CASSQHGTADYGYTF
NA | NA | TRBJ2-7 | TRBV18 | TGTGCCAGCTCACCACCGACAGGAGCCAGGTACGAGCAGTACTTC | CASSPPTGARYEQYF
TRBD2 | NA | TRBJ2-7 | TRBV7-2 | TGTGCCAGCAGCCCTTTGCTAGCGGGAGTTTCGGGCGAGCAGTACTTC | CASSPLLAGVSGEQYF
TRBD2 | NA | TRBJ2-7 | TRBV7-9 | TGTGCCAGCAGCAGTGTCCCGGGACTACGCTACGAGCAGTACTTC | CASSSVPGLRYEQYF
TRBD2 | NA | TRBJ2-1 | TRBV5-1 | TGCGCCAGCAGACTCAGCGGGAACTTTAACAATGAGCAGTTCTTC | CASRLSGNFNNEQFF
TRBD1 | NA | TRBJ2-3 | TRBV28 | TGTGCCAGCCAGACAGGGGGCCAAGATACGCAGTATTTT | CASQTGGQDTQYF
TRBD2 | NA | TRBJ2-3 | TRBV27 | TGTGCCAGCAGTTTAACCGGGGGGGGTGATACGCAGTATTTT | CASSLTGGGDTQYF
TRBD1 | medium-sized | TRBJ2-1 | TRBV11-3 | TGTGCCAGCAGCTCTGGACAGGGGTTAACCTACAATGAGCAGTTCTTC | CASSSGQGLTYNEQFF
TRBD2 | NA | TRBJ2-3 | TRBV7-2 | TGTGCCAGCAGGACTAGCGGAGGGGCGGCAGATACGCAGTATTTT | CASRTSGGAADTQYF
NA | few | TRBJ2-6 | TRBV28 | TGTGCCAGCAGTTTAACCCGGGCTGGGGCCAACGTCCTGACTTTC | CASSLTRAGANVLTF
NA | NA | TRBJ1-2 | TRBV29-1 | TGCAGCGCCCAGGGAGGGGTTGACGGCGGGAGGTATGGCTACACCTTC | CSAQGGVDGGRYGYTF
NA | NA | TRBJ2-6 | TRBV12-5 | TGTGCTAGTGGTACCGGTAGGGGATCTGGGGCCAACGTCCTGACTTTC | CASGTGRGSGANVLTF
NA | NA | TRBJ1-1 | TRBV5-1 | TGCGCCAGCAGCTTGGACAGGAACACTGAAGCTTTCTTT | CASSLDRNTEAFF
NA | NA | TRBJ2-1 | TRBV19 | TGTGCCAGTAGTATGGCTGCACGCAATGAGCAGTTCTTC | CASSMAARNEQFF
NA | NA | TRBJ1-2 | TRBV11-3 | TGTGCCAGCAGCCTAACTCAACAGGGTTATGGCTACACCTTC | CASSLTQQGYGYTF
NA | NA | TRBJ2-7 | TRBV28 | TGTGCCACGGGGCCGGGACACGGGATCTACGAGCAGTACTTC | CATGPGHGIYEQYF
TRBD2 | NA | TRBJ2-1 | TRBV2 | TGTGCCGGCGGGAGGGGGGAAAGGCAGTTCTTC | CAGGRGERQFF
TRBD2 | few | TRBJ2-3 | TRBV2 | TGTGCCAGCAGGGGGGGGACTAGCGCTAACACAGATACGCAGTATTTT | CASRGGTSANTDTQYF
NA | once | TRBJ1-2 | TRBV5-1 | TGCGCCAGCAGCTTGTCCGGGCCTAGCGGCTACACCTTC | CASSLSGPSGYTF
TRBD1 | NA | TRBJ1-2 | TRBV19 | TGTGCCAGTAGCCGGACAGGGTTTGGCTACACCTTC | CASSRTGFGYTF
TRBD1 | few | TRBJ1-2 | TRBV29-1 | TGCAGCGTTGACGTCCCAGGGGGCATCTATGGCTACACCTTC | CSVDVPGGIYGYTF
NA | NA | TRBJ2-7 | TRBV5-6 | TGTGCCAGCAGCCCGGACTGGAGCTCCTACGAGCAGTACTTC | CASSPDWSSYEQYF
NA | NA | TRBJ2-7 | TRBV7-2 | TGTGCCAGCAGCTCGACGGCCACAGGGTCCTACGAGCAGTACTTC | CASSSTATGSYEQYF
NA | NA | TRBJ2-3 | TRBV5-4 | TGTGCCAGCAGCTTGGATAGCGGTACAGATACGCAGTATTTT | CASSLDSGTDTQYF
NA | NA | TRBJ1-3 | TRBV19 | TGTGCCAGTAGTAATACAGGACGGACCTTCTCTGGAAACACCATATATTTT | CASSNTGRTFSGNTIYF
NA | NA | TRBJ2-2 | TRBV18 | TGTGCCAGCTCACCACAACAGGGAAACACCGGGGAGCTGTTTTTT | CASSPQQGNTGELFF
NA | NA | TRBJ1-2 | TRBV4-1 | TGCGCCAGCAGCCTTACCGAAACAGATCACTATGGCTACACCTTC | CASSLTETDHYGYTF
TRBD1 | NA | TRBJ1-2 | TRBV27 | TGTGCCAGCAGTGTAGGGGGCGTTGGTGGCTACACCTTC | CASSVGGVGGYTF